This TCR beta chain comes out of a study of T cells after yellow fever vaccination. TCRdb called the 5' RACE reads again in MiXCR, with one record for every CDR3 protein. This repertoire shows a few hundred thousand distinct CDR3 sequences, about 5% found once; its top ten account for 3% to 4%. This clonotype has more than one count but fewer than ten. Germline V gene data show CDR1 as SGDLS and CDR2 as YYNGEE. CDR3 length equals 15 residues. Trimming removed 1 base at V and 1 base at J, with 11 bases between. This TCR derives from a young man who received the YFV17D yellow fever vaccine. The V call is TRBV9, the J call TRBJ1-2; D is possibly TRBD1 (6 bases). Sequenced material: CD4+ T cells sorted from PBMCs, taken on the day of the yellow fever booster vaccination. The CDR3 here is CASSVTDSYNYGYTF. The DNA of the CDR3 is TGTGCCAGCAGCGTAACGGACAGTTATAACTATGGCTACACCTTC.